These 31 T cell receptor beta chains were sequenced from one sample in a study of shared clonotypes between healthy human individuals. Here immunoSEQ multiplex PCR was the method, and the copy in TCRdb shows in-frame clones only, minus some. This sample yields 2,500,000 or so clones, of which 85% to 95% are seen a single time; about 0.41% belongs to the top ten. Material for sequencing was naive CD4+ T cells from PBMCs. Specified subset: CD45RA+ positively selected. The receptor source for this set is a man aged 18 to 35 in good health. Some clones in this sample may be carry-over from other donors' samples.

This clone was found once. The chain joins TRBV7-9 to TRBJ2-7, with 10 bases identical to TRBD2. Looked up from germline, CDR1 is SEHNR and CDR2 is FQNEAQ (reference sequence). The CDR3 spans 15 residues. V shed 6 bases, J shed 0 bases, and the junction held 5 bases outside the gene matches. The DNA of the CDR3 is TGTGCCAGCAGAGTAGCGGGAGGCCCCTCCTACGAGCAGTACTTC. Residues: CASRVAGGPSYEQYF.

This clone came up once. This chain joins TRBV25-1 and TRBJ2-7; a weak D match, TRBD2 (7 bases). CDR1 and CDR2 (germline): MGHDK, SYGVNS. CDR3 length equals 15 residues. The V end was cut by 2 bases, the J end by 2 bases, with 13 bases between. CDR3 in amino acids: CASSEAGAGTYEQYF. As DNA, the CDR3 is TGTGCCAGCAGTGAAGCGGGGGCGGGAACCTACGAGCAGTACTTC.

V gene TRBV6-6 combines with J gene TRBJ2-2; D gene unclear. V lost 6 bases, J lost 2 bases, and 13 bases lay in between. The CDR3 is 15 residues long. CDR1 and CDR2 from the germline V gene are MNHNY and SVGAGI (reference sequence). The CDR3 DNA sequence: TGTGCCAGCAGACCCGCTCTGGGTAACACCGGGGAGCTGTTTTTT. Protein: CASRPALGNTGELFF.

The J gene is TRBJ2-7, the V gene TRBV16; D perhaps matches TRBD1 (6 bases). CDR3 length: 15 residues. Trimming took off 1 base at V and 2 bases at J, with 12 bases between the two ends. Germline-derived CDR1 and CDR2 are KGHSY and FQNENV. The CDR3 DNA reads TGTGCCAGCAGCCAATGGGGGACAAGCCCCTACGAGCAGTACTTC. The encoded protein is CASSQWGTSPYEQYF.

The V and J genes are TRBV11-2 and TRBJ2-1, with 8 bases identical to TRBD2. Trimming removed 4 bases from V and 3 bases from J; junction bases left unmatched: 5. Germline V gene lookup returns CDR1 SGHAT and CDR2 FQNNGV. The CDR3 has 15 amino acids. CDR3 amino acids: CASSWGAGGYNEQFF. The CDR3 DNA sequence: TGTGCCAGCAGCTGGGGGGCGGGAGGCTACAATGAGCAGTTCTTC.

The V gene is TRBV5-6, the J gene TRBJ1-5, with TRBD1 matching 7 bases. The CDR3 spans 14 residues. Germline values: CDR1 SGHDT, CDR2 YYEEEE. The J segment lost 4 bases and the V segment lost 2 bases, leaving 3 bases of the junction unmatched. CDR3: CASSFWDRNQPQHF. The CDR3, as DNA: TGTGCCAGCAGCTTTTGGGACAGAAATCAGCCCCAGCATTTT.

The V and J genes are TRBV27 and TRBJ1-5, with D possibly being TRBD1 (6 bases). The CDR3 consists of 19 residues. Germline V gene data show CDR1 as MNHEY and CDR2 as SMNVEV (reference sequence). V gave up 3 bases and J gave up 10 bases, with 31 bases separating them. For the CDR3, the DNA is TGTGCCAGCAGTTTTATGACAGGAGGACCGGAGGGTCCACCCCTTCCCCAGCATTTT. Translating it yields CASSFMTGGPEGPPLPQHF.

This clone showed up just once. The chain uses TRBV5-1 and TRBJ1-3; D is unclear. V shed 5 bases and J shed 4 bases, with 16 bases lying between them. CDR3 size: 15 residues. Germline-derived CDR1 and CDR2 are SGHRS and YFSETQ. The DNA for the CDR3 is TGCGCCAGCAGTCTGCTATTCGGATCAGGAAACACCATATATTTT. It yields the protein CASSLLFGSGNTIYF. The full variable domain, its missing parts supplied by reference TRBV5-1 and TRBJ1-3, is KAGVTQTPRYLIKTRGQQVTLSCSPISGHRSVSWYQQTPGQGLQFLFEYFSETQRNKGNFPGRFSGRQFSNSRSEMNVSTLELGDSALYLCASSLLFGSGNTIYFGEGSWLTVV.

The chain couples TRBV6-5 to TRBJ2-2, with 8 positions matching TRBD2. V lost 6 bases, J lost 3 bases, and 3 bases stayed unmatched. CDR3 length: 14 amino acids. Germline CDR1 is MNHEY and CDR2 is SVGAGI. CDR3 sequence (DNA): TGTGCCAGCAGGAAGCGGGAGCACACCGGGGAGCTGTTTTTT. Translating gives CASRKREHTGELFF.

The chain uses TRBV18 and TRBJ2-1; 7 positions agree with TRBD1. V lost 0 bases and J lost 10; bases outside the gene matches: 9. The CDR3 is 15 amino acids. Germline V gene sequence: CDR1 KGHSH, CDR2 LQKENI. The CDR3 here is CASSPPPGGASEQFF. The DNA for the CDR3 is TGTGCCAGCTCACCACCCCCAGGGGGAGCCTCGGAGCAGTTCTTC.

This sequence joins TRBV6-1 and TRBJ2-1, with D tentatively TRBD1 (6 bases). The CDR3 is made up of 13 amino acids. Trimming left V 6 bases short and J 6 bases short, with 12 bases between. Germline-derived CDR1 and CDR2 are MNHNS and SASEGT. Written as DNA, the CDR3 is TGTGCCAGCAGCATAACAGGGCTCAATGAGCAGTTCTTC. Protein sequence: CASSITGLNEQFF.

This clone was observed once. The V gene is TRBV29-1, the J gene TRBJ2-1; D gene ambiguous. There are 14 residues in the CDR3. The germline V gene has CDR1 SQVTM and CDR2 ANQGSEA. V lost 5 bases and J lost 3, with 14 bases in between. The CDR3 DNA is TGCAGCGTTCTGGGCAGCCTTCTCTACAATGAGCAGTTCTTC. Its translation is CSVLGSLLYNEQFF.

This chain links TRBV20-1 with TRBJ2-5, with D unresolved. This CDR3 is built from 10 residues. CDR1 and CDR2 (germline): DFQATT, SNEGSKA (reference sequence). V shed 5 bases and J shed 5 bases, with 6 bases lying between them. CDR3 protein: CSAPMETQYF. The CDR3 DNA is TGCAGTGCTCCTATGGAGACCCAGTACTTC.

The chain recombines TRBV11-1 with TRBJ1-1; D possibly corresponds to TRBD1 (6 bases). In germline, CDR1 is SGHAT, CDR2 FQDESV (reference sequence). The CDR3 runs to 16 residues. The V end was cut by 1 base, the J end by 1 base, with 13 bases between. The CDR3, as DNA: TGTGCCAGCAGCTTAGTGGGGGCGGCCCAGAACACTGAAGCTTTCTTT. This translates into CASSLVGAAQNTEAFF.

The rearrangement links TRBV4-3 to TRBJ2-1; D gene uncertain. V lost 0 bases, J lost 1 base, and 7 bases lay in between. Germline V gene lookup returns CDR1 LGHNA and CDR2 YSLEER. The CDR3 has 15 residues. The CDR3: CASSQEGRSYNEQFF. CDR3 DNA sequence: TGCGCCAGCAGCCAAGAGGGCCGGTCCTACAATGAGCAGTTCTTC.

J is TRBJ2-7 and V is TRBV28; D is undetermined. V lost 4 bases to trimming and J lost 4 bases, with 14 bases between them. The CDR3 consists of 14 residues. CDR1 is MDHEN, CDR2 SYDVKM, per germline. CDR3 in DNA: TGTGCCAGCAGTTCGACAACATACCGTTACGAGCAGTACTTC. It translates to CASSSTTYRYEQYF.

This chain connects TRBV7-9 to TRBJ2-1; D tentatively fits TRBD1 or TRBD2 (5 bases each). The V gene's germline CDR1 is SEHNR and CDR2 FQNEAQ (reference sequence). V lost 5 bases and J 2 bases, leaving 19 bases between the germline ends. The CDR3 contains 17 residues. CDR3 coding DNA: TGTGCCAGCAGCCAAGGACGGGGCGGGCTAGCCTACAATGAGCAGTTCTTC. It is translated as CASSQGRGGLAYNEQFF.

CDR3 nucleotide sequence: TGCGCCAGCAGCCAAGGCCGTGCTGCGAACACCGGGGAGCTGTTTTTT. Translated, it gives CASSQGRAANTGELFF. The gene calls are TRBV4-1 and TRBJ2-2; unclear D gene. CDR3 length: 16 residues. The germline V and J ends were trimmed by 1 base and 0 bases, with 9 bases remaining between them. Germline loops: CDR1 MGHRA, CDR2 YSYEKL.

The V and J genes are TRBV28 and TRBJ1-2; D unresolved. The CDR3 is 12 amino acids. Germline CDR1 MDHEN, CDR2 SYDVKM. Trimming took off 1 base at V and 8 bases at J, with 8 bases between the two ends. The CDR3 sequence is CASSLSGPGYTF. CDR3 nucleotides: TGTGCCAGCAGTTTATCCGGACCCGGCTACACCTTC.

The CDR3 here is CASSPRGKETQYF. The CDR3 DNA reads as TGTGCCAGCAGCCCCAGGGGGAAAGAGACCCAGTACTTC. The V gene is TRBV5-4, the J gene TRBJ2-5, with TRBD1 identical over 7 bases. V shed 4 bases and J 3 bases; nucleotides not matched to a gene: 3. The CDR3 spans 13 residues. The V gene's germline CDR1 is SGHNT and CDR2 YYREEE (reference sequence).

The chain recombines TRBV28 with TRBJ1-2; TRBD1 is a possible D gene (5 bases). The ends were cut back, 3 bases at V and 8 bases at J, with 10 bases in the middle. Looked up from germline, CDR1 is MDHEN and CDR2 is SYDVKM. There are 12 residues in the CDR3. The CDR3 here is CASSFSGSGYTF. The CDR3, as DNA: TGTGCCAGCAGTTTTTCAGGGAGCGGCTACACCTTC.

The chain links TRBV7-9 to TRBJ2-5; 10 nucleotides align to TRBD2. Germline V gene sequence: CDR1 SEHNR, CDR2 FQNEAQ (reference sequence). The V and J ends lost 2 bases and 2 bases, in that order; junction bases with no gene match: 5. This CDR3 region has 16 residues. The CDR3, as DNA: TGTGCCAGCAGCTTAACAGGGACTAGCGTACAAGAGACCCAGTACTTC. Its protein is CASSLTGTSVQETQYF. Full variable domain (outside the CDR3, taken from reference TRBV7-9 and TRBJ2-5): DTGVSQNPRHKITKRGQNVTFRCDPISEHNRLYWYRQTLGQGPEFLTYFQNEAQLEKSRLLSDRFSAERPKGSFSTLEIQRTEQGDSAMYLCASSLTGTSVQETQYFGPGTRLLVL.

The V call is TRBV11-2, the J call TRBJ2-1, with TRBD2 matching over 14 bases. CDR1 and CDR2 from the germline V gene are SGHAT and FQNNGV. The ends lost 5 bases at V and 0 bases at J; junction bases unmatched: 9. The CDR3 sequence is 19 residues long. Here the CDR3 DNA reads TGTGCCAGCAGCCAGGGGGGGGGACTAGCGGGAGTCTCCTACAATGAGCAGTTCTTC. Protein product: CASSQGGGLAGVSYNEQFF.

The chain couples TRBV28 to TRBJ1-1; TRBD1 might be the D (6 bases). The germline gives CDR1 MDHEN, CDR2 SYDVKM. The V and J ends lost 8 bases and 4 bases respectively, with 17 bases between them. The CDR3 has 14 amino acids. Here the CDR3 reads CASPPRGLITEAFF. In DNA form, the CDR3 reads TGTGCCAGCCCCCCTCGGGGGCTTATCACTGAAGCTTTCTTT.

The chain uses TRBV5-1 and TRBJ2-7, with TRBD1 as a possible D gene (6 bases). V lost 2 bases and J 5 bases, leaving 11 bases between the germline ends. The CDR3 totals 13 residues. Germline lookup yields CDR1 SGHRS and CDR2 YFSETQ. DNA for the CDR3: TGCGCCAGCAGCTTCCCAGGGGTCCACGAGCAGTACTTC. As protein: CASSFPGVHEQYF.

The CDR3 nucleotides are TGCGCCAGCAGCTCTCCTCGGGGGGGTAACGAGCAGTACTTC. This sequence encodes CASSSPRGGNEQYF. This rearrangement joins TRBV5-1 to TRBJ2-7; 8 nucleotides line up with TRBD2. Germline CDR1 is SGHRS and CDR2 is YFSETQ. The CDR3 has 14 residues. V was pared by 3 bases and J by 5 bases, with 7 bases of the junction left unmatched.

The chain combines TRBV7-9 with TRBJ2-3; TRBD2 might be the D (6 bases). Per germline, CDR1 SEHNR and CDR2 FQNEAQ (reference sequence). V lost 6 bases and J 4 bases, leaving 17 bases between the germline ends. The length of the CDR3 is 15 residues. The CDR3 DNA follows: TGTGCCAGCAGTACGCCGGGACTCAGTTCAGATACGCAGTATTTT. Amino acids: CASSTPGLSSDTQYF.

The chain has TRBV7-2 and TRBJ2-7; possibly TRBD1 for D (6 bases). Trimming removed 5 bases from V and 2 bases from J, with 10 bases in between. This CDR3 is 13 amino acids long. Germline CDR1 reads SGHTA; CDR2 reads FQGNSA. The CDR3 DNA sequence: TGTGCCAGCAGCATCGACAGGACCTACGAGCAGTACTTC. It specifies CASSIDRTYEQYF.

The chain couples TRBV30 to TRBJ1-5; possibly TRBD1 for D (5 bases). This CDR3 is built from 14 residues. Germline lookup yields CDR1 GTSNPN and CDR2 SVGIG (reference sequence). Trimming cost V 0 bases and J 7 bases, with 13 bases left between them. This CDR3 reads CAWSVGRKGQPQHF. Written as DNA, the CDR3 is TGTGCCTGGAGTGTAGGCAGAAAGGGGCAGCCCCAGCATTTT.

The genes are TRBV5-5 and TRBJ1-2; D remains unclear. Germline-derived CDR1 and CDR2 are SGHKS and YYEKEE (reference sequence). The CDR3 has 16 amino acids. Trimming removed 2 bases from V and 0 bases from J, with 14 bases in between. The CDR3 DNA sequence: TGTGCCAGCAGCTTAAATCCTGTCACAGCTAACTATGGCTACACCTTC. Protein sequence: CASSLNPVTANYGYTF.

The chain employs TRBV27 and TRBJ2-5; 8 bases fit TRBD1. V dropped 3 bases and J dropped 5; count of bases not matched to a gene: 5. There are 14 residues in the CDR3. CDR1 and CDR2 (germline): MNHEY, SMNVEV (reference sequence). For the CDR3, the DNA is TGTGCCAGCAGTTTTTGGGACAGGATGGAGACCCAGTACTTC. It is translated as CASSFWDRMETQYF.